This T cell receptor (beta chain) was found in a study of metastatic and nonmetastatic thyroid tumors. For the study at large: Malignant thyroid and benign thyroid patients provided blood and tumor or nodule tissue whose repertoires were compared.

In the original workflow: For papillary thyroid cancer, a distant-metastasis classifier was constructed from CDR3 differences observed across clinicopathological groups. TCRdb re-clonotyped the PCR reads via MiXCR. TCRdb, rather than the study authors, made the V and J calls. The sample lists some 69,000 clones, approximately 15% seen once, with around 7% in the top ten. Findings and caveats of the study: For both blood and tumor, malignant thyroid tumors reportedly showed significantly higher TCR beta diversity than benign nodules did.

The CDR3 loop spans 16 amino acids. Between the trimmed V and J ends, which lost 0 bases and 4 bases, there was a span of 12 bases. Germline CDR1 is MNHNS and CDR2 is SASEGT. This clone was counted ten times or more. As yet, its antigen is unknown. Patients had received no treatment of any kind before thyroid surgery. The TCR originated in a male donor with papillary thyroid cancer or a benign thyroid nodule (not recorded which). Some clones in this sample may be carry-over from other donors' samples. What was sequenced was blood. The chain links TRBV6-1 to TRBJ2-2; the D gene is possibly TRBD1 (6 bases). CDR3 sequence (DNA): TGTGCCAGCAGTGAAGCAAGGGGCAGGGGCACCGGGGAGCTGTTTTTT. This translates into CASSEARGRGTGELFF.